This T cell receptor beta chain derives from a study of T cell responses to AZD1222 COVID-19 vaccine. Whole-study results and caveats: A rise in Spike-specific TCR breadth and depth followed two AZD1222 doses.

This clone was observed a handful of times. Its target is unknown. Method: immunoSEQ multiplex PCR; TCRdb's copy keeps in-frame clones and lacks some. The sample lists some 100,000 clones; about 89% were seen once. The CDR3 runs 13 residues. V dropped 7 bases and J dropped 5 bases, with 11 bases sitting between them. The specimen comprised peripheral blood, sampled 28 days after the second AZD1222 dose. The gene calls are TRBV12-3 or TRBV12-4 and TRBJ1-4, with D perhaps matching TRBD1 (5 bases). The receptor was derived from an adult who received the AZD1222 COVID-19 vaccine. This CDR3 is CASTDSSNEKLFF. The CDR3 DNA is TGTGCCAGCACTGACAGTTCAAATGAAAAACTGTTTTTT.